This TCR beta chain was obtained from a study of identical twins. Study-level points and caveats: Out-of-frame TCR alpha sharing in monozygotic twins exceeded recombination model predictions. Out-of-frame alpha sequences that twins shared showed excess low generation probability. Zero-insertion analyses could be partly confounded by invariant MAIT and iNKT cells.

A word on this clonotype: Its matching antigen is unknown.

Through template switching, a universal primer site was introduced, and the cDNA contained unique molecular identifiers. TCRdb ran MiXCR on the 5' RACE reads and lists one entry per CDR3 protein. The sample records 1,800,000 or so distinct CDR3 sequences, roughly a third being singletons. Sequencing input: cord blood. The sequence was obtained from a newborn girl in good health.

CDR3 in DNA: TGTGCCAGCAGTGGGCGGGATGAGCAGTTCTTC. Protein sequence: CASSGRDEQFF. V usage is TRBV6-1 and J usage is TRBJ2-1, with D possibly matching TRBD2 (5 bases). V dropped 4 bases and J dropped 8 bases, with 6 bases sitting between them. CDR1 is MNHNS and CDR2 is SASEGT in the germline V gene. The CDR3 is made up of 11 amino acids.